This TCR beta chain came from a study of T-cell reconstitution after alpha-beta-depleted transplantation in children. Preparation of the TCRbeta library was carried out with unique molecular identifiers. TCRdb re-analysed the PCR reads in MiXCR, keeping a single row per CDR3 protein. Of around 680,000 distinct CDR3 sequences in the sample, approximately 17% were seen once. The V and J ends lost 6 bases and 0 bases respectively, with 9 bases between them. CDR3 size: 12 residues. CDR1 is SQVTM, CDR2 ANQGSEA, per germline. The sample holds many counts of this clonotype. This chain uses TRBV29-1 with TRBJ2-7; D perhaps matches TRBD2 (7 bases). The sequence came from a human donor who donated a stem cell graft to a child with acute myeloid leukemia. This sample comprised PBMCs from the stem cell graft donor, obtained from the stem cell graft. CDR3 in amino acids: CSVGGASYEQYF. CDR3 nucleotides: TGCAGCGTAGGGGGGGCCTCCTACGAGCAGTACTTC.